Below are 3 T cell receptor beta chains sequenced from a single sample in a study of technical replicates of blood from several donors (dated by TCRdb to about 2017). Receptor libraries were prepared by the immunoSEQ multiplex PCR assay. TCRdb stores this immuneACCESS table with in-frame sequences only. Part of the clones is absent; in the studies checked, under half of the shortfall reflects unresolved V genes, and no reason is known for the rest. In all, the sample holds around 50,000 clones, and approximately 94% of those were seen once. The biggest ten clones account for 0.2% to 0.25% of the sample. Sequenced sample: T cells isolated from PBMCs. The receptors were sampled from a human donor in good health.

The V call is TRBV9, the J call TRBJ2-1, with TRBD2 matching 12 bases. Trimming cost V 4 bases and J 10 bases; bases outside gene matches: 9. CDR1 SGDLS and CDR2 YYNGEE come from the germline V gene. This CDR3 is 15 amino acids long. In nucleotides, the CDR3 is TGTGCCAGCAGCCGTGAAACTAGCGGGGGGAGAGAGCAGTTCTTC. This translates into CASSRETSGGREQFF.

This clone is a singleton in its sample. V gene TRBV12-5 combines with J gene TRBJ2-7; D is possibly TRBD1 (5 bases). Trimming pared 1 base from V and 3 bases from J, leaving 10 bases between. The germline V gene encodes CDR1 LGHNT and CDR2 FRNRAP. CDR3 length: 14 amino acids. DNA for the CDR3: TGTGCTAGTGGTTTGGAAGTCAGGGACTACGAGCAGTACTTC. This sequence encodes CASGLEVRDYEQYF. Full variable domain (outside the CDR3, taken from reference TRBV12-5 and TRBJ2-7): DARVTQTPRHKVTEMGQEVTMRCQPILGHNTVFWYRQTMMQGLELLAYFRNRAPLDDSGMPKDRFSAEMPDATLATLKIQPSEPRDSAVYFCASGLEVRDYEQYFGPGTRLTVT.

CDR3 loop: CASSSDREVEYEQYF. The CDR3 bases are TGTGCCAGCTCATCGGACAGGGAGGTAGAGTACGAGCAGTACTTC. V is TRBV18 and J is TRBJ2-7; 8 bases fit TRBD1. The CDR3 runs 15 residues. Trimming removed 5 bases from V and 4 bases from J; junction bases left unmatched: 10. Germline V gives CDR1 KGHSH, CDR2 LQKENI.